A single T cell receptor beta chain is shown here with its context. This sample was included in a study of T cells in Graves' hyperthyroidism and ophthalmopathy. Initially, at the first diagnosis of hyperthyroidism and before any ophthalmopathy symptoms, blood was sampled. V was cut by 3 bases and J by 6 bases, with 12 bases left in between. The CDR3 totals 13 residues. Germline CDR1 is SGDLS and CDR2 is YYNGEE. From RNA transcripts, TCR beta CDR3 regions were amplified. The TCR CDR3 was amplified in a first-round RT-PCR using the HTBI primer set. TCRdb called the multiplex PCR reads again in MiXCR, with one record for every CDR3 protein. Of some 350,000 distinct CDR3 sequences in the sample, 15% to 18% were seen once.

J is TRBJ1-1 and V is TRBV9, with D maybe TRBD1 (5 bases). The sequence was collected from a woman younger than 30 with Graves' hyperthyroidism that later progressed to Graves' ophthalmopathy. The material sequenced was blood. CDR3 nucleotide sequence: TGTGCCAGCAGCGAACGGGAGGGGTCTGAAGCTTTCTTT. Amino acids: CASSEREGSEAFF.